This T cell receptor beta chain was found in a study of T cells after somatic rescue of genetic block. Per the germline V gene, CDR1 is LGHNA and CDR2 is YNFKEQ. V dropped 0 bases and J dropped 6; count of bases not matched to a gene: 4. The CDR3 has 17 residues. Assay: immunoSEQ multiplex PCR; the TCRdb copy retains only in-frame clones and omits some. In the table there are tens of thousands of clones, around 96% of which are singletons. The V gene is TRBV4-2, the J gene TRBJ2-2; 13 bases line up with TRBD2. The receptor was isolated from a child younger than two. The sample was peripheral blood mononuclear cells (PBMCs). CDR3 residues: CASSQELAGGPAGELFF. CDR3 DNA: TGTGCCAGCAGCCAAGAACTAGCGGGAGGGCCGGCCGGGGAGCTGTTTTTT.